This T cell receptor (beta chain) was retrieved from a study of T cell repertoires and HLA-DP antigens listed by TCRdb under 2018. Regarding the study in general: Using HeLa cells transduced to present allogeneic HLA-DP, the study set up an in vitro model of CD4+ T cell alloreactivity. The average DNA input was around 240 ng for sorted CD137+CD4+ samples versus roughly 1,100 ng for pre-culture CD4+ samples. The three donors, two male and one female, ranged from the 18-to-29 to the 60-to-69 age band. The two alloantigens modelled structurally similar versus dissimilar alloantigens, differing from self at one and approximately 11 peptide-binding groove amino acids, respectively.

The immunoSEQ multiplex PCR, with forward primers for 54 TRBV segments and reverse primers for 13 TRBJ segments, was used to amplify TCRB CDR3 regions. For pre-culture CD4+ samples, sequencing was done at deep resolution with a target of 200,000 to 250,000 T cell genomes. Sequencing of the amplicons was done on an Illumina HiSeq System, giving 87 bp reads that spanned the CDR3. In the paper's pipeline: Reads were corrected for PCR and sequencing errors, and CDR3 regions were defined by alignment to IMGT reference sequences. Synthetic template pools were used to estimate counts of templates and unique rearrangements. Clonality was computed as 1 minus Pielou's evenness. The Daley-Smith estimator was used to estimate richness. Morisita's index was used to measure repertoire overlap. Clones present in cultured samples but not detected in the pre-culture repertoire of the same donor were defined as low-abundance clones. Here the immuneACCESS table is served through TCRdb, limited to in-frame sequences with V and J called. Missing clones are a known gap in these copies; in checked studies unresolved V genes cover under half, and the rest lacks a known reason. V, J and clone size are taken as reported in that table, and D and trimming were inferred from the DNA itself. This sample lists some 110,000 clones; roughly 92% were detected once. The ten largest clonotypes hold 0.25% to 0.3% of the sample.

Concerning this clone itself: This receptor's antigen is unknown. No base qualities exist here, and no much larger clone lies one base off it.

V loses 2 bases at its end and J loses 4 bases; junction bases beyond the gene matches: 6. CDR1 is given as MDHEN and CDR2 as SYDVKM, both from the germline V gene. The CDR3 contains 15 residues, cysteine and phenylalanine counted. Left in the record is the CDR3 DNA by itself, 45 bases read in frame from the first base. The research as a whole found: Limitations were identified as the inclusion of only a few donors, the use of a non-physiological HeLa antigen-presenting system, and the use of total CD4+ responder cells. Sorted CD137+ cells showed similar clonality against both alloantigens, at 0.35 to 0.4, which was much higher than the approximately 0.038 seen in pre-culture samples. An average cumulative frequency of 36.3% against one allele and about 51% against the other was found for clones undetected before culture. The naive and memory CD4+ repertoires were not analysed as separate populations.

Magnetic bead negative selection was used to isolate untouched CD4+ T cells from Ficoll-separated PBMC, with an average purity of approximately 98%. Untouched CD4+ T cells were isolated with magnetic beads from Ficoll-separated PBMC, and a purity of approximately 98% was reached with negligible CD8+ contamination. Peripheral blood mononuclear cells came from the buffy coats of a few healthy blood donors. CMV seronegative status was shared by all three donors. The DNeasy Blood & Tissue Kit was used for extraction of genomic DNA. For each subject, genomic DNA from sorted CD137+CD4+ cells and from pre-culture CD4+ baseline samples underwent TCRB sequencing.

The receptor was derived from a woman younger than 30 in good health and CMV-seronegative. Sequenced input: CD4+ T cells from PBMCs. The chain was built from TRBV28 and TRBJ1-2; 8 middle bases align to TRBD1. The DNA reads as follows: TGTGCCAGCAGTTTAGCAGGGGGCCTAGGCTATGGCTACACCTTC. Its coded protein is CASSLAGGLGYGYTF.